The 20 T cell receptor beta chains listed next were all sequenced from one sample in a study of fetal regulatory T cell absence and autoimmunity. The assay was immunoSEQ multiplex PCR, and TCRdb's table has in-frame clones only and misses some. The sample has approximately 46,000 clones; around 83% are singletons. Sequencing input: cord blood. These receptors were taken from a newborn boy with IPEX syndrome.

This clone was counted a few times. The gene calls are TRBV6-1 and TRBJ1-2, with TRBD1 matching 8 bases. The CDR3 runs to 15 residues. The ends lost 7 bases at V and 3 bases at J; junction bases unmatched: 10. The germline V gene encodes CDR1 MNHNS and CDR2 SASEGT. The CDR3 DNA sequence: TGTGCCAGCAACTGGGACAGGCGGGAAGACTATGGCTACACCTTC. This translates into CASNWDRREDYGYTF.

This chain joins TRBV9 and TRBJ1-2; D not resolved. The germline V and J ends were trimmed by 0 bases and 1 base, with 4 bases remaining between them. Germline CDR1 reads SGDLS; CDR2 reads YYNGEE. The CDR3 extends over 13 amino acids. The CDR3 reads CASSVDNNYGYTF. Written as DNA, the CDR3 is TGTGCCAGCAGCGTAGACAATAACTATGGCTACACCTTC.

The count of this clone is one. The J gene is TRBJ2-7, the V gene TRBV11-2; 8 nucleotides line up with TRBD1. Germline V CDR1 and CDR2: SGHAT, FQNNGV. V dropped 3 bases and J dropped 2; count of bases not matched to a gene: 3. The CDR3 sequence is 14 residues long. The CDR3 nucleotides are TGTGCCAGCAGCTTTGGGGACAGGACCTACGAGCAGTACTTC. Translated, it gives CASSFGDRTYEQYF.

The rearrangement uses TRBV18 and TRBJ1-5; 8 positions match TRBD1. CDR3 length: 14 amino acids. J was trimmed by 4 bases and V by 3 bases; bases with no gene match: 2. Looked up from germline, CDR1 is KGHSH and CDR2 is LQKENI. The DNA for the CDR3 is TGTGCCAGCTCACCGGACAGGGAGAATCAGCCCCAGCATTTT. It yields the protein CASSPDRENQPQHF.

This clone was counted once. The rearrangement uses TRBV30 and TRBJ2-1, with 10 bases identical to TRBD2. This CDR3 contains 14 residues. Losses at the gene ends were 1 base for V and 8 bases for J; bases not matched to a gene: 5. Germline loops: CDR1 GTSNPN, CDR2 SVGIG (reference sequence). CDR3 coding DNA: TGTGCCTGGAGTGCTAGCGGGAGAGGAGATGAGCAGTTCTTC. It is translated as CAWSASGRGDEQFF.

The genes are TRBV6-4 and TRBJ2-1; tentatively, D is TRBD1 (6 bases). The CDR3 extends over 12 amino acids. The germline V and J ends were trimmed by 4 bases and 10 bases, with 11 bases remaining between them. Per germline, CDR1 MRHNA and CDR2 SNTAGT. CDR3 amino acids: CASSGFGTEQFF. CDR3 nucleotides: TGTGCCAGCAGTGGCTTCGGGACAGAGCAGTTCTTC.

DNA of the CDR3: TGTGCCAGCAGTTATTATGCGGGGGGCTACGAGCAGTACTTC. This encodes CASSYYAGGYEQYF. The chain is built from TRBV6-5 and TRBJ2-7; 8 nucleotides agree with TRBD2. Germline-derived CDR1 and CDR2 are MNHEY and SVGAGI. This CDR3 comprises 14 residues. V was clipped by 3 bases and J by 3 bases; unmatched bases: 4.

The V call is TRBV9, the J call TRBJ1-2; D gene uncertain. Germline V gives CDR1 SGDLS, CDR2 YYNGEE. CDR3 length: 15 residues. V lost 4 bases and J lost 0, with 13 bases in between. The CDR3 sequence: CASSSAGYTNYGYTF. The CDR3 nucleotides are TGTGCCAGCAGCTCGGCCGGCTACACTAACTATGGCTACACCTTC.

CDR3 sequence: CASSLEAISYNEQFF. DNA for the CDR3: TGTGCCAGCAGCTTAGAAGCGATCTCCTACAATGAGCAGTTCTTC. The J gene is TRBJ2-1, the V gene TRBV7-2, with D hard to call. The length of the CDR3 is 15 residues. The V gene lost 1 base and the J gene lost 0 bases, with 7 bases spanning the gap. In germline, CDR1 is SGHTA, CDR2 FQGNSA.

This clone was observed a few times. The chain has TRBV7-6 and TRBJ1-2, with D hard to call. This CDR3 spans 14 amino acids. Germline CDR1 is SGHVS and CDR2 is FNYEAQ. Deletions cut 5 bases from V and 4 bases from J, with 14 bases between. CDR3 bases: TGTGCCAGCAGCCCGAGAGGTATTGGCTATGGCTACACCTTC. It codes for CASSPRGIGYGYTF.

The chain carries TRBV5-8 and TRBJ2-2; 7 nucleotides agree with TRBD1. The CDR3 has 14 amino acids. The V segment lost 3 bases and the J segment 1 base; nucleotides outside the gene matches: 0. Germline-derived CDR1 and CDR2 are SGHTS and YDEGEE. The CDR3 DNA sequence: TGTGCCAGCAGCTACAGGGGGAACACCGGGGAGCTGTTTTTT. Amino acid sequence: CASSYRGNTGELFF.

This clone occurred once. The chain has TRBV6-5 and TRBJ1-1, with 8 bases that match TRBD1. The CDR3 is 16 amino acids. Germline V lookup: CDR1 MNHEY, CDR2 SVGAGI. With V trimmed by 0 bases and J by 4 bases, 7 bases remained unmatched. Here the CDR3 reads CASSYSQVTGGTEAFF. CDR3 bases: TGTGCCAGCAGTTACTCGCAGGTAACAGGGGGCACTGAAGCTTTCTTT.

This clone was observed a handful of times. The chain uses TRBV6-5 and TRBJ1-2, with 9 bases matching TRBD1. The germline V gene has CDR1 MNHEY and CDR2 SVGAGI. V lost 6 bases, J lost 4 bases, and 3 bases stayed unmatched. CDR3 size: 13 residues. This chain's CDR3 is CASRSTGGYGYTF. The CDR3, as DNA: TGTGCCAGCAGGTCGACAGGGGGCTATGGCTACACCTTC.

The J gene is TRBJ2-5, the V gene TRBV6-5, with 11 bases identical to TRBD2. In germline, CDR1 is MNHEY, CDR2 SVGAGI. The junction had 2 bases not matched to a gene; V was cut back by 4 bases and J by 4 bases. This CDR3 region has 14 residues. CDR3 sequence reads: CASSWLAGGETQYF. The CDR3 nucleotides are TGTGCCAGCAGTTGGCTAGCGGGAGGAGAGACCCAGTACTTC.

The J gene is TRBJ2-1, the V gene TRBV10-2, with D possibly matching TRBD2 (5 bases). The V end lost 2 bases, the J end lost 12 bases, and 17 bases lay between the germline ends. The CDR3 is 14 residues long. Germline CDR1 and CDR2: WSHSY and SAAADI. Here the CDR3 DNA reads TGCGCCAGCAGTGAGACCCTCCGGGAAGGAGGGCAGTTCTTC. It yields the protein CASSETLREGGQFF.

V is TRBV27 and J is TRBJ2-2; 7 bases map to TRBD1. J lost 3 bases, V lost 5 bases, and 6 bases had no gene match. The CDR3 contains 15 residues. Germline CDR1 is MNHEY and CDR2 is SMNVEV (reference sequence). As DNA, the CDR3 is TGTGCCAGCAGTGCCGAACAGGGGTACACCGGGGAGCTGTTTTTT. Translating gives CASSAEQGYTGELFF.

The J gene is TRBJ2-1, the V gene TRBV21-1; the table calls TRBD1, which could not be checked here. TRBV21-1 is designated a pseudogene. The CDR3 totals 16 residues. The CDR3 nucleotides read TGTGCCAGCAGCACCCGTAGGACAGGGAACTACAATGAGCAGTTCTTC. Its translation is CASSTRRTGNYNEQFF.

DNA of the CDR3: TGTGCCAGCAGTGAAGCAGGGAACGAAAAACTGTTTTTT. This encodes CASSEAGNEKLFF. The rearrangement uses TRBV6-1 and TRBJ1-4, with D unclear. The CDR3 loop spans 13 amino acids. With 0 bases removed from V and 8 bases from J, the gap between germline ends came to 7 bases. Germline V gives CDR1 MNHNS, CDR2 SASEGT.

The V call is TRBV18, the J call TRBJ2-6, with D perhaps assigned TRBD1 or TRBD2 (6 bases each). The germline V gene encodes CDR1 KGHSH and CDR2 LQKENI. This CDR3 contains 19 residues. The V end lost 1 base, the J end lost 0 bases, and 16 bases lay between the germline ends. CDR3 protein: CASSPRRAGVDSGANVLTF. The CDR3 DNA sequence: TGTGCCAGCTCACCACGGAGGGCAGGGGTCGACTCTGGGGCCAACGTCCTGACTTTC. Variable domain in full (rest from reference TRBV18 and TRBJ2-6): NAGVMQNPRHLVRRRGQEARLRCSPMKGHSHVYWYRQLPEEGLKFMVYLQKENIIDESGMPKERFSAEFPKEGPSILRIQQVVRGDSAAYFCASSPRRAGVDSGANVLTFGAGSRLTVL.

This chain uses TRBV7-6 with TRBJ2-2; the match to TRBD1 covers 9 bases. Germline lookup yields CDR1 SGHVS and CDR2 FNYEAQ. V gave up 5 bases and J gave up 7 bases; unmatched junction bases: 2. This CDR3 has 13 residues. This chain's CDR3 is CASSLGQGGELFF. CDR3 coding DNA: TGTGCCAGCAGCCTGGGACAGGGCGGGGAGCTGTTTTTT.